This TCR beta chain was identified in a study of PD-L1 blockade in urothelial cancer. Assay: immunoSEQ multiplex PCR; the TCRdb copy retains only in-frame clones and omits some. The sample includes around 45,000 clones, roughly 80% of them seen just once. Germline values: CDR1 DFQATT, CDR2 SNEGSKA (reference sequence). The V and J ends lost 6 bases and 10 bases respectively, with 14 bases between them. This CDR3 spans 11 amino acids. The time point was: pretreatment peripheral blood. This sequence originates from a man aged 45-65 years with urothelial cancer. This chain links TRBV20-1 with TRBJ2-3; D is uncertain. The input for sequencing was PBMCs, taken around atezolizumab (anti-PD-L1) treatment. The CDR3 nucleotides read TGCAGTGCCACATCCCCTGGGCCGCAGTATTTT. Translating gives CSATSPGPQYF.